The 28 T cell receptor beta chains below come from one sample, sequenced in a study of CD8 T cells in ankylosing spondylitis. TCRdb re-called the 5' RACE reads with MiXCR, one entry per CDR3 protein. The sample carries 85,000 to 100,000 distinct CDR3 sequences, just under 9% recorded once. Sequencing was carried out using blood, either unsorted or a sorted T cell fraction (not recorded which). These receptors came from a male donor with ankylosing spondylitis or in good health (not recorded which).

This clonotype was found a few times. The V and J genes are TRBV7-2 and TRBJ1-5; a possible D gene is TRBD1 (6 bases). V was clipped by 5 bases and J by 4 bases, with 15 bases between them. Per the germline V gene, CDR1 is SGHTA and CDR2 is FQGNSA. The CDR3 consists of 15 residues. The CDR3 nucleotides are TGTGCCAGCAGCACCTCGCCCACAGGGAATCAGCCCCAGCATTTT. It is translated as CASSTSPTGNQPQHF.

This clonotype was detected many times. The V and J genes are TRBV28 and TRBJ1-1; D unclear. V lost 11 bases and J lost 3, with 16 bases in between. Germline-derived CDR1 and CDR2 are MDHEN and SYDVKM. CDR3 size: 13 residues. CDR3 protein: CASDRARHTEAFF. DNA of the CDR3: TGTGCCTCTGATCGGGCAAGACACACTGAAGCTTTCTTT.

This clonotype is deemed medium-sized. The chain employs TRBV29-1 and TRBJ1-4; no reliable D call. The CDR3 is made up of 12 amino acids. Germline CDR1 SQVTM, CDR2 ANQGSEA. V shed 3 bases and J shed 5 bases, with 7 bases lying between them. CDR3 residues: CSVESENEKLFF. The CDR3 DNA is TGCAGCGTTGAGTCCGAAAATGAAAAACTGTTTTTT.

This clonotype was observed at least ten times. The V and J genes are TRBV28 and TRBJ1-5, with TRBD1 matching 11 bases. With 5 bases clipped from V and 4 bases from J, the junction kept 10 bases outside the gene matches. The CDR3 has 17 residues. Per the germline V gene, CDR1 is MDHEN and CDR2 is SYDVKM. CDR3 in amino acids: CASSASGQGGLNQPQHF. In DNA, the CDR3 is TGTGCCAGCAGTGCCTCGGGACAGGGGGGGCTAAATCAGCCCCAGCATTTT.

The chain joins TRBV12-3 or TRBV12-4 to TRBJ2-7; TRBD2 matches at 9 bases. The CDR3 has 16 amino acids. V shed 5 bases and J 1 base; nucleotides not matched to a gene: 9. The CDR3 loop reads CASSQVSGGGSYEQYF. CDR3 coding DNA: TGTGCCAGCAGTCAAGTTAGCGGGGGAGGGTCCTACGAGCAGTACTTC.

With respect to this clonotype: Germline is not matched at one junction end, which may reflect a read error. The chain couples TRBV5-1 to TRBJ2-5; 7 nucleotides line up with TRBD1. CDR3 length: 14 amino acids. Per germline, CDR1 SGHRS and CDR2 YFSETQ. Written as DNA, the CDR3 is TGCGTCAGCAGCCCGGGACAGTTACAAGAGACCCAGTACTTC. Translation: CVSSPGQLQETQYF.

This clonotype was detected ten times or more. The chain carries TRBV7-8 and TRBJ1-5, with D possibly being TRBD1 (5 bases). The CDR3 is 14 amino acids. Germline V gene data show CDR1 as SGHVS and CDR2 as FQNEAQ. V was cut by 5 bases and J by 5 bases, with 13 bases left in between. CDR3 DNA sequence: TGTGCCAGCAGCACCCGGGACGGGTATCAGCCCCAGCATTTT. Amino acid sequence: CASSTRDGYQPQHF.

This clonotype was recorded a few times. The chain couples TRBV3-1 to TRBJ1-6; the match to TRBD1 covers 8 bases. The trim removed 4 bases at V and 7 bases at J, leaving 6 bases unmatched. Germline CDR1 is LGHDT and CDR2 is YNNKEL (reference sequence). The CDR3 sequence is 15 residues long. CDR3 amino acids: CASSPRGQANSPLHF. CDR3 DNA sequence: TGTGCCAGCAGCCCCAGGGGACAGGCCAATTCACCCCTCCACTTT.

This clonotype was recorded many times. The chain is built from TRBV5-1 and TRBJ2-2; D is uncertain. The length of the CDR3 is 15 residues. From germline, CDR1 is SGHRS and CDR2 YFSETQ. Trimming cost V 5 bases and J 0 bases, with 11 bases left between them. The CDR3 protein is CASSIAPANTGELFF. In nucleotides, the CDR3 is TGCGCCAGCAGTATTGCACCCGCGAACACCGGGGAGCTGTTTTTT. Full variable domain (outside the CDR3, taken from reference TRBV5-1 and TRBJ2-2): KAGVTQTPRYLIKTRGQQVTLSCSPISGHRSVSWYQQTPGQGLQFLFEYFSETQRNKGNFPGRFSGRQFSNSRSEMNVSTLELGDSALYLCASSIAPANTGELFFGEGSRLTVL.

This clonotype was detected many times. In DNA, the CDR3 is TGTGCCAGCAGGGACTTGGCGGGTCAAGAGACCCAGTACTTC. It specifies CASRDLAGQETQYF. The chain links TRBV27 to TRBJ2-5, with TRBD2 as a possible D gene (5 bases). Germline V gene sequence: CDR1 MNHEY, CDR2 SMNVEV (reference sequence). V gave up 6 bases and J gave up 2 bases, with 13 bases separating them. This CDR3 spans 14 amino acids.

The rearrangement joins TRBV6-9 to TRBJ2-4; the match to TRBD1 covers 7 bases. J gave up 12 bases and V 8 bases, and 19 bases lay outside the gene matches. CDR1 is MNHGY, CDR2 SVAAGI, per germline. This CDR3 is built from 15 residues. The CDR3 DNA reads as TGTGCCAGCCCCCCCCCCGGACAGGCAAAAAGGGATCAGTACTTC. Translating it yields CASPPPGQAKRDQYF.

The chain recombines TRBV7-2 with TRBJ2-5; D not certain. The ends were cut back, 1 base at V and 2 bases at J, with 5 bases in the middle. The germline V gene encodes CDR1 SGHTA and CDR2 FQGNSA. This CDR3 comprises 13 residues. As DNA, the CDR3 is TGTGCCAGCAGCTTAGTCGTACAAGAGACCCAGTACTTC. Protein product: CASSLVVQETQYF.

This clonotype was counted ten times or more. The gene calls are TRBV28 and TRBJ2-2; D is unclear. The CDR3 runs 15 residues. V dropped 4 bases and J dropped 2 bases, with 11 bases sitting between them. Germline V gene lookup returns CDR1 MDHEN and CDR2 SYDVKM. DNA of the CDR3: TGTGCCAGCAGTTCCAGGACGCAAAACACCGGGGAGCTGTTTTTT. Translation: CASSSRTQNTGELFF.

This clonotype was picked up many times. This rearrangement joins TRBV5-1 to TRBJ1-1, with D possibly matching TRBD1 (6 bases). Trimming left V 4 bases short and J 8 bases short, with 15 bases between. The CDR3 extends over 13 amino acids. Germline CDR1 reads SGHRS; CDR2 reads YFSETQ. CDR3 DNA sequence: TGCGCCAGCAGCCTATTACCCGACAGGGAAGCTTTCTTT. Translation gives CASSLLPDREAFF.

Comment on this clonotype: One base away lies a much larger clone, so this may be a sequencing read error. This sequence joins TRBV7-9 and TRBJ1-6; D unresolved. Germline CDR1 reads SEHNR; CDR2 reads FQNEAQ (reference sequence). The CDR3 consists of 13 residues. The CDR3 sequence: CTSSLGLNSPLHF. The CDR3 DNA reads as TGTACCAGCAGCCTCGGACTTAATTCACCCCTCCACTTT.

The sample holds a few counts of this clonotype. The CDR3 loop is CASSLWAGSTYNSPLHF. Written as DNA, the CDR3 is TGTGCCAGCAGTTTGTGGGCAGGGAGCACCTATAATTCACCCCTCCACTTT. The rearrangement links TRBV12-3 or TRBV12-4 to TRBJ1-6; weak D call: TRBD1 (5 bases). The CDR3 runs 17 residues. With 3 bases removed from V and 2 bases from J, the gap between germline ends came to 14 bases.

Ten or more counts support this clonotype. This chain uses TRBV13 with TRBJ2-7; 9 nucleotides match TRBD1. V dropped 5 bases and J dropped 2; count of bases not matched to a gene: 7. The CDR3 runs to 15 residues. The V gene's germline CDR1 is PRHDT and CDR2 FYEKMQ (reference sequence). In DNA form, the CDR3 reads TGTGCCAGCAGCGCAAACCGGGACAGGGCCTACGAGCAGTACTTC. Protein sequence: CASSANRDRAYEQYF.

There are a few counts of this clonotype. The V call is TRBV29-1, the J call TRBJ2-5, with a weak D call TRBD2 (6 bases). Per the germline V gene, CDR1 is SQVTM and CDR2 is ANQGSEA. This CDR3 is 11 amino acids long. Trimming took off 5 bases at V and 7 bases at J, with 11 bases between the two ends. As DNA, the CDR3 is TGCAGCGTTCCCGGGAGCTTGACCCAGTACTTC. Amino acids: CSVPGSLTQYF.

This clonotype has at least ten counts. The gene calls are TRBV28 and TRBJ2-3, with D perhaps matching TRBD2 (6 bases). The CDR3 has 14 amino acids. V gave up 7 bases and J gave up 6 bases, with 17 bases separating them. Looked up from germline, CDR1 is MDHEN and CDR2 is SYDVKM. The CDR3, as DNA: TGTGCCAGCACCCTGGGGGGTGGTAGGGATACGCAGTATTTT. This translates into CASTLGGGRDTQYF. The full variable domain, its missing parts supplied by reference TRBV28 and TRBJ2-3, is DVKVTQSSRYLVKRTGEKVFLECVQDMDHENMFWYRQDPGLGLRLIYFSYDVKMKEKGDIPEGYSVSREKKERFSLILESASTNQTSMYLCASTLGGGRDTQYFGPGTRLTVL.

This clonotype was detected many times. This chain links TRBV28 with TRBJ1-3; D is unclear. This CDR3 is 17 amino acids long. CDR1 and CDR2 from the germline V gene are MDHEN and SYDVKM. V lost 5 bases, J lost 0 bases, and 17 bases lay in between. CDR3 sequence reads: CASSPRRTAGSGNTIYF. CDR3 bases: TGTGCCAGCAGTCCAAGAAGGACTGCAGGCTCTGGAAACACCATATATTTT.

This clonotype was seen at least ten times. The gene calls are TRBV12-3 or TRBV12-4 and TRBJ2-2; 7 bases are a match to TRBD1. The CDR3 contains 15 residues. Trimming took 3 bases from V and 1 from J; bases not matched to a gene: 2. CDR3 sequence reads: CASSLRTGNTGELFF. CDR3 in DNA: TGTGCCAGCAGTTTGCGGACAGGGAACACCGGGGAGCTGTTTTTT.

At least ten counts were recorded for this clonotype. This sequence joins TRBV5-1 and TRBJ2-7; TRBD1 or TRBD2 may be the D gene (5 bases each). The CDR3 extends over 14 amino acids. The ends were cut back, 4 bases at V and 3 bases at J, with 14 bases in the middle. CDR1 is SGHRS, CDR2 YFSETQ, per germline. DNA for the CDR3: TGCGCCAGCAGCCTCGACAGTGGGGGCTACGAGCAGTACTTC. This sequence encodes CASSLDSGGYEQYF.

This clonotype was detected ten times or more. This chain uses TRBV2 with TRBJ1-2, with a tentative D call TRBD1 (6 bases). This CDR3 is 12 amino acids long. The germline CDR1 and CDR2 sequences are SNHLY and FYNNEI. The germline V and J ends were trimmed by 6 bases and 11 bases, with 16 bases remaining between them. The CDR3 DNA is TGTGCCAGCAGGAAGGGGGGCGAAGGGTACACCTTC. Protein sequence: CASRKGGEGYTF.

This clonotype was recorded at least ten times. CDR3 residues: CSASPRTGTSNQPQHF. In DNA form, the CDR3 reads TGCAGTGCTAGTCCCCGGACAGGGACTAGCAATCAGCCCCAGCATTTT. This chain uses TRBV20-1 with TRBJ1-5, with 8 positions matching TRBD1. V lost 3 bases to trimming and J lost 0 bases; unmatched junction nucleotides: 7. The CDR3 is 16 amino acids. Germline CDR1 and CDR2: DFQATT and SNEGSKA (reference sequence).

This clonotype came up a few times. J is TRBJ1-1 and V is TRBV3-1, with no clear D. CDR1 is LGHDT and CDR2 is YNNKEL in the germline V gene (reference sequence). V was trimmed by 1 base and J by 1 base, leaving 7 bases between them. The CDR3 covers 14 residues. The CDR3 is CASSQVWKNTEAFF. The DNA of the CDR3 is TGTGCCAGCAGCCAAGTGTGGAAGAACACTGAAGCTTTCTTT. The full variable domain, with the rest looked up from reference TRBV3-1 and TRBJ1-1, is DTAVSQTPKYLVTQMGNDKSIKCEQNLGHDTMYWYKQDSKKFLKIMFSYNNKELIINETVPNRFSPKSPDKAHLNLHINSLELGDSAVYFCASSQVWKNTEAFFGQGTRLTVV.

There are many counts of this clonotype. V gene TRBV28 combines with J gene TRBJ1-6; 9 nucleotides line up with TRBD1. Germline CDR1 is MDHEN and CDR2 is SYDVKM. The CDR3 runs 16 residues. V was pared by 6 bases and J by 7 bases, with 10 bases of the junction left unmatched. CDR3 loop: CASSTPQGAGNSPLHF. The CDR3 nucleotides read TGTGCCAGCAGCACCCCACAGGGGGCCGGCAATTCACCCCTCCACTTT. Together with reference TRBV28 and TRBJ1-6, the CDR3 gives the full variable domain: DVKVTQSSRYLVKRTGEKVFLECVQDMDHENMFWYRQDPGLGLRLIYFSYDVKMKEKGDIPEGYSVSREKKERFSLILESASTNQTSMYLCASSTPQGAGNSPLHFGNGTRLTVT.

Many counts were recorded for this clonotype. The J gene is TRBJ2-3, the V gene TRBV3-1; D is ambiguous. With 1 base removed from V and 2 bases from J, the gap between germline ends came to 4 bases. The CDR3 contains 13 residues. Per germline, CDR1 LGHDT and CDR2 YNNKEL (reference sequence). CDR3 amino acids: CASSQAPTDTQYF. Written as DNA, the CDR3 is TGTGCCAGCAGCCAAGCCCCCACAGATACGCAGTATTTT.

This clonotype has just one count. A much larger clone is a single base away; this may be a read error. The chain joins TRBV28 to TRBJ2-5; D is perhaps TRBD1 or TRBD2 (5 bases each). Germline V gene lookup returns CDR1 MDHEN and CDR2 SYDVKM. The CDR3 consists of 18 residues. Trimming shortened V by 3 bases and J by 2 bases, and 22 bases separated the two germline ends. CDR3 nucleotide sequence: TGTGCCAGCAGTTTCTCCCAACAGGAGGCGGCGGATCAAGAGACCCAGTACTTC. Residues: CASSFSQQEAADQETQYF. Full variable domain (rest looked up from reference TRBV28 and TRBJ2-5): DVKVTQSSRYLVKRTGEKVFLECVQDMDHENMFWYRQDPGLGLRLIYFSYDVKMKEKGDIPEGYSVSREKKERFSLILESASTNQTSMYLCASSFSQQEAADQETQYFGPGTRLLVL.